This entry lists 18 T cell receptor beta chains sequenced from one sample in a study of T cells in Graves' hyperthyroidism and ophthalmopathy. RNA transcripts gave rise to amplified TCR beta CDR3 regions. A first-round RT-PCR of the TCR CDR3 used the HTBI primer set. One entry per CDR3 protein, called by TCRdb with MiXCR from the multiplex PCR reads. The table includes about 300,000 distinct CDR3 sequences, less than 30% detected once. Source material: blood. These receptors all come from a man aged 40-49 years with Graves' hyperthyroidism that later progressed to Graves' ophthalmopathy.

This clonotype showed up many times. The chain carries TRBV6-2 or TRBV6-3 and TRBJ2-5; 8 bases are shared with TRBD2. Germline CDR1 MNHEY, CDR2 SVGEGT. CDR3 length: 16 residues. The V and J ends lost 7 bases and 2 bases, in that order; junction bases with no gene match: 12. Here the CDR3 reads CASNHPFVAGQETQYF. CDR3 in DNA: TGTGCCAGCAATCATCCCTTCGTAGCGGGGCAAGAGACCCAGTACTTC.

This clonotype was seen at least ten times. J is TRBJ1-5 and V is TRBV20-1; D remains ambiguous. Per germline, CDR1 DFQATT and CDR2 SNEGSKA (reference sequence). The length of the CDR3 is 15 residues. The V gene lost 0 bases and the J gene lost 4 bases, with 13 bases spanning the gap. CDR3 coding DNA: TGCAGTGCTAGAGATGGACGCGAGGTTAATCAGCCCCAGCATTTT. Translated, it gives CSARDGREVNQPQHF.

This clonotype was recorded a few times. The chain is built from TRBV12-3 or TRBV12-4 and TRBJ1-1; D is unresolved. There are 13 residues in the CDR3. The V end was cut by 9 bases, the J end by 1 base, with 12 bases between. The CDR3, as DNA: TGTGCCAGTGAGGCTCGCGGGAACACTGAAGCTTTCTTT. Translated: CASEARGNTEAFF.

CDR3 DNA sequence: TGCGCCAGCAGCCAAGGGGTCCTAGCGCTACAAGAGACCCAGTACTTC. This sequence encodes CASSQGVLALQETQYF. This chain links TRBV4-1 with TRBJ2-5; D possibly corresponds to TRBD2 (6 bases). The germline gives CDR1 MGHRA, CDR2 YSYEKL. V was trimmed by 1 base and J by 2 bases, leaving 14 bases between them. This CDR3 is 16 amino acids long.

The chain has TRBV19 and TRBJ2-7; 13 bases fit TRBD2. With V trimmed by 10 bases and J by 2 bases, 5 bases remained unmatched. The germline CDR1 and CDR2 sequences are LNHDA and SQIVND (reference sequence). This CDR3 is 14 amino acids long. As DNA, the CDR3 is TGTGCCACTTCCGGGACTAGCGGGGCCTACGAGCAGTACTTC. Translating it yields CATSGTSGAYEQYF.

At least ten counts were recorded for this clonotype. V gene TRBV28 combines with J gene TRBJ2-7; D is undetermined. The CDR3 covers 13 residues. Germline values: CDR1 MDHEN, CDR2 SYDVKM. V lost 11 bases, J lost 7 bases, and 21 bases lay in between. The CDR3 coding sequence is TGTGCCGGCGACTGTCTTTCTTTGTTAGAGCAGTACTTC. Encoded protein: CAGDCLSLLEQYF.

The chain uses TRBV20-1 and TRBJ2-5; 9 bases are shared with TRBD1. CDR3 length: 17 residues. The J segment lost 5 bases and the V segment lost 0 bases, leaving 13 bases of the junction unmatched. Germline lookup yields CDR1 DFQATT and CDR2 SNEGSKA (reference sequence). The chain's CDR3 is CSARDQTGTGSWETQYF. The DNA for the CDR3 is TGCAGTGCTAGAGATCAGACGGGGACAGGGAGTTGGGAGACCCAGTACTTC.

This clonotype showed up many times. The V gene is TRBV30, the J gene TRBJ1-2; 7 bases map to TRBD1. The CDR3 spans 14 residues. With 2 bases clipped from V and 6 bases from J, the junction kept 9 bases outside the gene matches. CDR1 and CDR2 (germline): GTSNPN, SVGIG (reference sequence). In DNA, the CDR3 is TGTGCCTGGAGTCCCGGACAGGTACCCGATGGCTACACCTTC. It is translated as CAWSPGQVPDGYTF. Full variable domain (rest looked up from reference TRBV30 and TRBJ1-2): SQTIHQWPATLVQPVGSPLSLECTVEGTSNPNLYWYRQAAGRGLQLLFYSVGIGQISSEVPQNLSASRPQDRQFILSSKKLLLSDSGFYLCAWSPGQVPDGYTFGSGTRLTVV.

This clonotype was counted at least ten times. The chain uses TRBV6-2 or TRBV6-3 and TRBJ1-1; D ambiguous. CDR3 size: 13 residues. The V end lost 6 bases, the J end lost 4 bases, and 12 bases lay between the germline ends. CDR1 and CDR2 from the germline V gene are MNHEY and SVGEGT. The chain's CDR3 is CASSPTGTTEAFF. CDR3 coding DNA: TGTGCCAGCAGCCCCACGGGTACCACTGAAGCTTTCTTT.

The chain joins TRBV6-5 to TRBJ1-5; TRBD1 matches at 9 bases. The germline V gene encodes CDR1 MNHEY and CDR2 SVGAGI. J lost 7 bases, V lost 8 bases, and 9 bases had no gene match. The CDR3 loop spans 14 amino acids. CDR3 loop: CASGYRGQGQPQHF. The CDR3 nucleotides are TGTGCCAGCGGCTACAGGGGGCAGGGACAGCCCCAGCATTTT.

This clonotype was seen ten or more times. The chain carries TRBV5-1 and TRBJ2-2, with D maybe TRBD1 (6 bases). Germline CDR1 is SGHRS and CDR2 is YFSETQ. The CDR3 is made up of 14 amino acids. The V gene lost 4 bases and the J gene lost 5 bases, with 12 bases spanning the gap. The CDR3 sequence is CASSPGQLTGELFF. In nucleotides, the CDR3 is TGCGCCAGCAGCCCCGGACAGCTGACCGGGGAGCTGTTTTTT.

This clonotype was found many times. The chain links TRBV7-9 to TRBJ1-2; no clear D gene. The germline CDR1 and CDR2 sequences are SEHNR and FQNEAQ (reference sequence). The CDR3 loop spans 13 amino acids. Trimming removed 2 bases from V and 7 bases from J, with 11 bases in between. The CDR3 loop is CASSLNRDPGYTF. The CDR3 DNA reads as TGTGCCAGCAGCTTAAATAGGGATCCTGGCTACACCTTC.

This clonotype was found many times. The CDR3 loop reads CASSVISSGETQYF. In DNA, the CDR3 is TGTGCCAGCAGCGTAATCAGTAGTGGAGAGACCCAGTACTTC. This chain links TRBV9 with TRBJ2-5; no clear D. The germline V gene has CDR1 SGDLS and CDR2 YYNGEE. The V gene lost 1 base and the J gene lost 4 bases, with 11 bases spanning the gap. This CDR3 is built from 14 residues.

This clonotype was seen many times. This chain uses TRBV24-1 with TRBJ2-2; D remains ambiguous. CDR1 is KGHDR and CDR2 is SFDVKD in the germline V gene. The ends were cut back, 5 bases at V and 7 bases at J, with 4 bases in the middle. This CDR3 contains 11 residues. The CDR3 nucleotides are TGTGCCACCAGTGGCCGCGGGGAGCTGTTTTTT. Protein: CATSGRGELFF.

This clonotype was observed many times. The DNA for the CDR3 is TGTGCCAGCAGCGGGAGGGTGGATGGGAAGCAGTACTTC. Its protein is CASSGRVDGKQYF. The chain is built from TRBV9 and TRBJ2-7; D perhaps matches TRBD2 (6 bases). The CDR3 has 13 residues. V was pared by 3 bases and J by 8 bases, with 15 bases between. Germline CDR1 and CDR2: SGDLS and YYNGEE.

This clonotype was detected many times. The genes are TRBV12-3 or TRBV12-4 and TRBJ1-1; 8 bases line up with TRBD1. V gave up 6 bases and J gave up 6 bases; unmatched junction bases: 9. This CDR3 comprises 14 residues. CDR3 nucleotides: TGTGCCAGCAGGAAGACAGGGGCTTTATCTGAAGCTTTCTTT. Its protein is CASRKTGALSEAFF.

This clonotype appeared many times. The rearrangement links TRBV12-3 or TRBV12-4 to TRBJ2-2, with 7 nucleotides matching TRBD2. The CDR3 length is 15 residues. Unmatched junction bases numbered 11, after V lost 6 bases and J lost 7 bases. CDR3 coding DNA: TGTGCCAGCAGAACATGGCAGCGGGACGTCGGGGAGCTGTTTTTT. Protein sequence: CASRTWQRDVGELFF.

This clonotype was seen repeatedly, ten times or more. The V gene is TRBV4-1, the J gene TRBJ1-1; tentative D call: TRBD1 (5 bases). CDR3 size: 15 residues. Germline V lookup: CDR1 MGHRA, CDR2 YSYEKL. Between the trimmed V and J ends, which lost 4 bases and 4 bases, there was a span of 16 bases. In nucleotides, the CDR3 is TGCGCCAGCAGCCGAGTTGGGGGAGGTCTCACTGAAGCTTTCTTT. This encodes CASSRVGGGLTEAFF.